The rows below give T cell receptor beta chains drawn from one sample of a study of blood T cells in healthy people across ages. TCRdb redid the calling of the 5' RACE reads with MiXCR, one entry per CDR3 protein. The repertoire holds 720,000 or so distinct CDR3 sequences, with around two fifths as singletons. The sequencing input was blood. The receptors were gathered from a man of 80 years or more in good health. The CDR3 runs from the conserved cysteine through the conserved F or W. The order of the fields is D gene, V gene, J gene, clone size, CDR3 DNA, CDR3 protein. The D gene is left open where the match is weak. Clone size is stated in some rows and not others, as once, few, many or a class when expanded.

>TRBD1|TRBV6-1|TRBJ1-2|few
TGTGCCAGCAGTGAAGCGGGGACAGGGGACTATGGCTACACCTTC
CASSEAGTGDYGYTF
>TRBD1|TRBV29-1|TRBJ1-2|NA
TGCAGCGTACCGGGGGGACAGGGGATTTCATGTGGCTACACCTTC
CSVPGGQGISCGYTF
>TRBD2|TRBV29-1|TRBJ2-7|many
TGCAGCGTTGAAGTACTAGCGGGAGCCTCCTACGAGCAGTACTTC
CSVEVLAGASYEQYF
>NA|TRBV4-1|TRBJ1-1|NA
TGCGCCAGCAGCCAAGATCGGTACATCCTGAACACTGAAGCTTTCTTT
CASSQDRYILNTEAFF
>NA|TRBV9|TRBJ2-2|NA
TGTGCCAGCAGTCCCGGGACCACAGACGGGGAGCTGTTTTTT
CASSPGTTDGELFF
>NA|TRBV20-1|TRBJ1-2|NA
TGCAGTGCTAAGGCAGGGAGGGACTATGGCTACACCTTC
CSAKAGRDYGYTF
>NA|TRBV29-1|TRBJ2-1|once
TGCAGCGTTTATCCGGGACTCAGCTCCTACAATGAGCAGTTCTTC
CSVYPGLSSYNEQFF
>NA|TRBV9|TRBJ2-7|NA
TGTGCCAGCAGCCATAGACAGGGGGAGGTAGCGGGGGTATACAATGAGCAGTACTTC
CASSHRQGEVAGVYNEQYF
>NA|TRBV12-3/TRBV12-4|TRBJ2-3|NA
TGTGCCAGCAGTTTGAAGGCTACGCAGTATTTT
CASSLKATQYF
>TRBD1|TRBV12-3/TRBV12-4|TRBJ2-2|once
TGTGCCAGCAGTTTAACAGGGGGCTACGGGGAGCTGTTTTTT
CASSLTGGYGELFF
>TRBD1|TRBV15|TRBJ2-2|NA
TGTGCCACCAGCAGAGAAACAGGGGCGTCCACCGGGGAGCTGTTTTTT
CATSRETGASTGELFF
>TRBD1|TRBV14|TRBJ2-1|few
TGTGCCAGCAGCCTTATCTCCGGGACAGGGATCTACGAGCAGTTCTTC
CASSLISGTGIYEQFF
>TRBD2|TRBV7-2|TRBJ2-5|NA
TGTGCCAGCAGCAGGGGAGGGACTAGACAGTATGAGCAGTACTTC
CASSRGGTRQYEQYF
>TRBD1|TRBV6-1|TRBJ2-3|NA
TGTGCCGGCAGCGACTTGCCTACGGGACAGCTCACAGATACGCAGTATTTT
CAGSDLPTGQLTDTQYF
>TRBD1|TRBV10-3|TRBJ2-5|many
TGTGCCATCAGCTTGACAGGGGGCGAGGGGGAGACCCAGTACTTC
CAISLTGGEGETQYF
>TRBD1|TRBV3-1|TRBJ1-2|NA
TGTACCAGCAGCACCAGGGGGTTCGATGGCTACACCTTC
CTSSTRGFDGYTF
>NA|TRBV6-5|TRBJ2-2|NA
TGTGCCAGCAGGGCTAGCCTCGGGGAGCTGTTTTTT
CASRASLGELFF
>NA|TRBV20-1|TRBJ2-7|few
TGCAGTGCTAGACTGGTCGGCTACGAGCAGTACTTC
CSARLVGYEQYF
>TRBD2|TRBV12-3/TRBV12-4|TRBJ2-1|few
TGTGCCAGCAGTACCACGGGACTAGTCGTCAATGAGCAGTTCTTC
CASSTTGLVVNEQFF
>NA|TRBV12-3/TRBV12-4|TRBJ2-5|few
TGTGCCAGCAGTAACAGGGGAGGGGGCGGGAAAGAGACCCAGTACTTC
CASSNRGGGGKETQYF
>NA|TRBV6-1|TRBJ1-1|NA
TGTGCCAGCAGTGCTTACGGAGAAGCTTTCTTT
CASSAYGEAFF
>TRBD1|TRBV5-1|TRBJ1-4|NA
TGCGCCAGCAGCCAGGGACAGGGAGGTAATGAAAAACTGTTTTTT
CASSQGQGGNEKLFF
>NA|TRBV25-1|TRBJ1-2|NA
TGTGCCAGCAGTGAATCCCGAGAGGGGAAAGCTAACTATGGCTACACCTTC
CASSESREGKANYGYTF
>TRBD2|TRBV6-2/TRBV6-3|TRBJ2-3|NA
TGTGCCAGCAGTTACTCAAAGGGACTAGCGGCTAGCACAGATACGCAGTATTTT
CASSYSKGLAASTDTQYF
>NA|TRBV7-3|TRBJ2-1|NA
TGTGCCAGCAGCTTTACCACAGGGTCTGAGCAGTTCTTC
CASSFTTGSEQFF
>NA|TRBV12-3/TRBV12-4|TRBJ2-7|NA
TGTGCCAGCAGTTTAAGATTCGGTCAGTACGAGCAGTACTTC
CASSLRFGQYEQYF
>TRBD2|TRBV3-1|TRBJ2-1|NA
TGTGCCAGCAGCCAAGTCGGAGCGGGAGGGCCGGGGAATGAGCAGTTCTTC
CASSQVGAGGPGNEQFF
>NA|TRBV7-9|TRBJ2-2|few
TGTGCCAGCAGCCCCGGAGGGCCTTACACCGGGGAGCTGTTTTTT
CASSPGGPYTGELFF
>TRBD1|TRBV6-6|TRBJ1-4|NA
TGTGCCAGCAGAGTACCGGGACAGACCTCAACTAATGAAAAACTGTTTTTT
CASRVPGQTSTNEKLFF
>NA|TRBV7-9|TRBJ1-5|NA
TGTGCCAGCAGCTTAGGAACAGGCCATCAGCCCCAGCATTTT
CASSLGTGHQPQHF
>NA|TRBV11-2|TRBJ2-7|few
TGTGCCAGCAGCAGAAGCCGGGCCGGGACCGAGCAGTACTTC
CASSRSRAGTEQYF